The 13 T cell receptor beta chains below all came from one sample that was sequenced in a study of cytomegalovirus exposure and HLA in healthy donors. The primer mix had 60 Vbeta and 13 Jbeta primers. Assay used: immunoSEQ multiplex PCR; TCRdb lists only in-frame clones, some missing. Of 150,000 to 200,000 clones detected, more than 60% appear once; the ten largest clones hold around 7%. The sequenced sample consisted of PBMCs. These receptors were taken from a woman in her forties in good health and CMV-seropositive.

This clone was observed a single time. The V and J genes are TRBV10-3 and TRBJ2-5, with TRBD2 matching 7 bases. Trimming cost V 5 bases and J 2 bases; bases outside gene matches: 8. Germline CDR1 ENHRY, CDR2 SYGVKD. The CDR3 has 15 amino acids. CDR3 in DNA: TGTGCCATCAGTCGTTCCGGGACTAATCAAGAGACCCAGTACTTC. It encodes CAISRSGTNQETQYF.

The chain joins TRBV9 to TRBJ1-1; D not certain. V gave up 0 bases and J gave up 8 bases, with 11 bases separating them. The CDR3 covers 13 residues. Germline CDR1 is SGDLS and CDR2 is YYNGEE. CDR3 in amino acids: CASSVVGSGEAFF. The CDR3 DNA is TGTGCCAGCAGCGTAGTGGGGAGCGGAGAAGCTTTCTTT.

Comments on this clone: Additional DNA sequences in this sample encode the identical CDR3. The rearrangement links TRBV20-1 to TRBJ1-1; D gene uncertain. The germline gives CDR1 DFQATT, CDR2 SNEGSKA (reference sequence). Trimming stripped 5 bases from V and 1 base from J, with 5 bases between. The CDR3 totals 11 residues. The CDR3 DNA sequence: TGCAGTGCTCCCAGGAACACTGAAGCTTTCTTT. Protein: CSAPRNTEAFF.

The chain is built from TRBV6-1 and TRBJ1-3; D remains unclear. This CDR3 has 15 residues. Per the germline V gene, CDR1 is MNHNS and CDR2 is SASEGT. V was shortened by 0 bases and J by 4 bases, with 10 bases between the two germline ends. CDR3 in DNA: TGTGCCAGCAGTGAAGCAAGCGGTACGGGAAACACCATATATTTT. It specifies CASSEASGTGNTIYF.

The chain joins TRBV6-1 to TRBJ2-5, with D possibly being TRBD1 (6 bases). The germline CDR1 and CDR2 sequences are MNHNS and SASEGT. The CDR3 is made up of 13 amino acids. The ends were cut back, 4 bases at V and 2 bases at J, with 8 bases in the middle. The DNA of the CDR3 is TGTGCCAGCAGTGTGGACAGTCAAGAGACCCAGTACTTC. Translation gives CASSVDSQETQYF.

V is TRBV5-1 and J is TRBJ1-2; 8 bases align to TRBD1. The germline V gene has CDR1 SGHRS and CDR2 YFSETQ. CDR3 length equals 15 residues. V lost 4 bases to trimming and J lost 1 base; unmatched junction nucleotides: 6. DNA of the CDR3: TGCGCCAGCAGCCGGGGGACAGGCGGTAACTATGGCTACACCTTC. Residues: CASSRGTGGNYGYTF.

This clone has a handful of counts. Written as DNA, the CDR3 is TGCAGCGCCTCAGGGGGCAGAGTTGAAAAACTGTTTTTT. Its protein product is CSASGGRVEKLFF. The gene calls are TRBV29-1 and TRBJ1-4, with TRBD1 matching over 8 bases. The germline gives CDR1 SQVTM, CDR2 ANQGSEA. V dropped 7 bases and J dropped 7; count of bases not matched to a gene: 8. The CDR3 length is 13 residues.

J is TRBJ1-3 and V is TRBV9; D gene uncertain. The V end lost 1 base, the J end lost 0 bases, and 11 bases lay between the germline ends. The germline gives CDR1 SGDLS, CDR2 YYNGEE. The CDR3 is made up of 16 amino acids. In DNA, the CDR3 is TGTGCCAGCAGCGTAAGTCCCCTAAGCTCTGGAAACACCATATATTTT. Translation: CASSVSPLSSGNTIYF.

This chain links TRBV28 with TRBJ2-7; 9 bases align to TRBD1. V lost 2 bases to trimming and J lost 2 bases; unmatched junction nucleotides: 4. The CDR3 covers 15 residues. CDR1 MDHEN and CDR2 SYDVKM come from the germline V gene. The CDR3 loop is CASSLGTGSAYEQYF. CDR3 coding DNA: TGTGCCAGCAGTTTAGGGACAGGGAGCGCCTACGAGCAGTACTTC.

As concerns this clone: One end of the junction is discordant with germline, which a read error may explain. This chain uses TRBV7-7 with TRBJ2-5, with a weak D call TRBD2 (6 bases). Germline V lookup: CDR1 SSHAT, CDR2 FNYEAQ (reference sequence). This CDR3 region has 15 residues. The CDR3 coding sequence is TGTGCTAGCAGCTCAGCGCGGGGAGGTTATGAGACCCAGTACTTC. Its translation is CASSSARGGYETQYF.

The rearrangement uses TRBV5-1 and TRBJ1-2; no reliable D call. The V gene's germline CDR1 is SGHRS and CDR2 YFSETQ. The CDR3 extends over 14 amino acids. Between the trimmed V and J ends, which lost 5 bases and 4 bases, there was a span of 15 bases. CDR3 sequence: CASSGDPRTYGYTF. The CDR3 region has the DNA TGCGCCAGCAGTGGAGACCCGAGAACCTATGGCTACACCTTC.

This chain connects TRBV5-1 to TRBJ1-1; the D gene is possibly TRBD1 (5 bases). Between the trimmed V and J ends, which lost 3 bases and 8 bases, there was a span of 26 bases. Germline V gene lookup returns CDR1 SGHRS and CDR2 YFSETQ. The CDR3 covers 17 residues. In DNA, the CDR3 is TGCGCCAGCAGCTCCGGACCTACAGATACCTCGCGGGGGGAAGCTTTCTTT. Translated, it gives CASSSGPTDTSRGEAFF.

The V call is TRBV30, the J call TRBJ2-3, with D maybe TRBD1 (6 bases). The CDR3 runs to 15 residues. Germline CDR1 GTSNPN, CDR2 SVGIG (reference sequence). Trimming left V 0 bases short and J 2 bases short, with 12 bases between. In nucleotides, the CDR3 is TGTGCCTGGAGTGTGGACAGTTTGGCCACAGATACGCAGTATTTT. It is translated as CAWSVDSLATDTQYF.